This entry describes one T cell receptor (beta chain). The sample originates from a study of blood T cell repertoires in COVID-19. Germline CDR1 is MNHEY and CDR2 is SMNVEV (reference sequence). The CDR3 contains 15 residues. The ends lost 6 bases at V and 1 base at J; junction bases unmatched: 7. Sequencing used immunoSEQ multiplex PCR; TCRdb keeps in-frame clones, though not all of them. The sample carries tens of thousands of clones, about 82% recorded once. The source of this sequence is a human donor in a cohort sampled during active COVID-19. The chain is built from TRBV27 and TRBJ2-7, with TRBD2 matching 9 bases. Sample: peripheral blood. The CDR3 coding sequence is TGTGCCAGCAGCTTACGACTAGCGGTATCCTACGAGCAGTACTTC. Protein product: CASSLRLAVSYEQYF.